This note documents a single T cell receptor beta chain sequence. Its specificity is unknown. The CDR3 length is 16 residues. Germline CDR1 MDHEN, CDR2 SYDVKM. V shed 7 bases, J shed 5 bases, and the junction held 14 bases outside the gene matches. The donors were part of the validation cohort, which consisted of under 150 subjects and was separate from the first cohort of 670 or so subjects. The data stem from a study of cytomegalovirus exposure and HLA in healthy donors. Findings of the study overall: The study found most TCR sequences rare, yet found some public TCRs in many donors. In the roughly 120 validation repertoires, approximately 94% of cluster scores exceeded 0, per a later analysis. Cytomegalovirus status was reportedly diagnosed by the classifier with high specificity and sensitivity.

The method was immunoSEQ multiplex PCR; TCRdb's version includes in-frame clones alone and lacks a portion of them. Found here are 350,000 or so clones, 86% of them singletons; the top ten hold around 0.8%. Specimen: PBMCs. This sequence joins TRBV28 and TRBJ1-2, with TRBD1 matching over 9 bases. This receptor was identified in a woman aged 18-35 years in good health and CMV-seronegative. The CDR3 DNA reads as TGTGCCAGCAATACATCGAGGGACAGGGCTCGATATGGCTACACCTTC. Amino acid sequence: CASNTSRDRARYGYTF.